What follows are 25 T cell receptor beta chains derived from one specimen sequenced in a study of T cells and copy number aberrations in small-cell lung cancer. Profiled with immunoSEQ multiplex PCR; TCRdb holds only in-frame clones, not every one. This sample yields 6,000 or so clones, of which more than 70% are seen a single time; 7.5% to 10% belongs to the top ten. What was sequenced was tumor tissue. The source is a man aged 50 to 60 with small cell lung cancer.

This sequence joins TRBV18 and TRBJ2-5, with D possibly TRBD1 on 6 matching bases. The last part of the DNA fits TRBJ2-7 better; the J call may be wrong. Looked up from germline, CDR1 is KGHSH and CDR2 is LQKENI. The CDR3 spans 12 residues. DNA of the CDR3: TGTGCCAGCACCGCGGACAGCCACGAGCAGTACTTC. Translating gives CASTADSHEQYF.

The chain recombines TRBV27 with TRBJ2-3; the match to TRBD2 covers 9 bases. The germline gives CDR1 MNHEY, CDR2 SMNVEV (reference sequence). This CDR3 spans 15 amino acids. The V gene end was trimmed by 2 bases and the J gene end by 2 bases; junction bases not matched to a gene: 2. Written as DNA, the CDR3 is TGTGCCAGCAGTTTACGCGGGAGGGCCACAGATACGCAGTATTTT. It translates to CASSLRGRATDTQYF.

The rearrangement uses TRBV5-1 and TRBJ2-5; TRBD2 matches at 10 bases. The CDR3 runs to 15 residues. After removal of 4 bases from V and 4 bases from J, the junction contained 7 bases not matched to a gene. CDR1 and CDR2 from the germline V gene are SGHRS and YFSETQ. The CDR3 region is CASSPGTSVSETQYF. The CDR3 nucleotides read TGCGCCAGCAGCCCTGGGACTAGCGTTTCAGAGACCCAGTACTTC.

This sequence joins TRBV7-3 and TRBJ2-1; 7 bases match TRBD1. This CDR3 is built from 15 residues. V lost 5 bases and J lost 5; bases outside the gene matches: 9. Germline values: CDR1 SGHTA, CDR2 FQGTGA. Here the CDR3 reads CASSHSGTVHNEQFF. CDR3 bases: TGTGCCAGCAGCCACTCAGGGACAGTTCACAATGAGCAGTTCTTC. Together with reference TRBV7-3 and TRBJ2-1, the CDR3 gives the full variable domain: GAGVSQTPSNKVTEKGKYVELRCDPISGHTALYWYRQSLGQGPEFLIYFQGTGAADDSGLPNDRFFAVRPEGSVSTLKIQRTERGDSAVYLCASSHSGTVHNEQFFGPGTRLTVL.

This chain joins TRBV19 and TRBJ2-7; D is perhaps TRBD2 (5 bases). V lost 4 bases and J 4 bases, leaving 17 bases between the germline ends. From germline, CDR1 is LNHDA and CDR2 SQIVND (reference sequence). This CDR3 is built from 15 residues. CDR3 loop: CASSRGAVGSYEQYF. The CDR3 DNA follows: TGTGCCAGTAGTAGGGGAGCAGTCGGCAGTTACGAGCAGTACTTC.

V and J are TRBV7-9 and TRBJ2-1; 7 bases agree with TRBD2. The CDR3 totals 16 residues. Germline-derived CDR1 and CDR2 are SEHNR and FQNEAQ (reference sequence). V trimming: 4 bases; J trimming: 6 bases; junction bases outside the gene matches: 12. CDR3 residues: CASSWGGGGYCNEQFF. In nucleotides, the CDR3 is TGTGCCAGCAGCTGGGGCGGCGGGGGTTATTGCAATGAGCAGTTCTTC.

On this clone itself: A much larger clonotype is one base distant, so this may be a read error. The rearrangement links TRBV5-1 to TRBJ1-2; D is ambiguous. The CDR3 consists of 12 residues. The germline V gene encodes CDR1 SGHRS and CDR2 YFSETQ. The CDR3: CANSLDGKDYTF. DNA of the CDR3: TGCGCCAACAGCTTGGATGGAAAGGACTACACCTTC.

The chain carries TRBV15 and TRBJ1-4; D gene unclear. Trimming cost V 2 bases and J 7 bases, with 8 bases left between them. In germline, CDR1 is LNHNV, CDR2 YYDKDF (reference sequence). This CDR3 has 13 residues. The chain's CDR3 is CATSRPLSEKLFF. CDR3 DNA sequence: TGTGCCACCAGCAGACCCTTATCTGAAAAACTGTTTTTT.

The chain carries TRBV19 and TRBJ2-4; TRBD2 is a possible D gene (6 bases). CDR1 LNHDA and CDR2 SQIVND come from the germline V gene (reference sequence). The CDR3 is made up of 17 amino acids. Trimming removed 6 bases from V and 3 bases from J, with 21 bases in between. The CDR3 region has the DNA TGTGCCAGTAGCCCGGGACTCCCGAAAGGCGGCAAAAACATTCAGTACTTC. This sequence encodes CASSPGLPKGGKNIQYF.

The J gene is TRBJ2-3, the V gene TRBV7-9, with a weak D call TRBD2 (5 bases). The CDR3 sequence is 15 residues long. Trimming stripped 1 base from V and 0 bases from J, with 8 bases between. CDR1 is SEHNR, CDR2 FQNEAQ, per germline (reference sequence). The CDR3 loop reads CASSLEKRSTDTQYF. The CDR3 DNA reads TGTGCCAGCAGCTTAGAGAAGCGGAGCACAGATACGCAGTATTTT.

This clone was seen a single time. This rearrangement joins TRBV6-1 to TRBJ2-2, with D uncertain. The germline gives CDR1 MNHNS, CDR2 SASEGT. Trimming cost V 8 bases and J 6 bases, with 7 bases left between them. The CDR3 is made up of 11 amino acids. The CDR3, as DNA: TGTGCCAGCCGCCGGGCCGGGGAGCTGTTTTTT. Protein: CASRRAGELFF.

The chain uses TRBV7-6 and TRBJ1-4; D is uncertain. Germline V CDR1 and CDR2: SGHVS, FNYEAQ. Trimming shortened V by 2 bases and J by 10 bases, and 17 bases separated the two germline ends. The CDR3 has 15 amino acids. CDR3 DNA: TGTGCCAGCAGCTTAAGCGAAGGGTCGATTGGAAAACTGTTTTTT. Translated: CASSLSEGSIGKLFF.

This sequence joins TRBV7-3 and TRBJ2-1; TRBD2 matches at 8 bases. V trimming: 0 bases; J trimming: 7 bases; junction bases outside the gene matches: 8. CDR1 SGHTA and CDR2 FQGTGA come from the germline V gene. CDR3 length: 16 amino acids. CDR3 DNA: TGTGCCAGCAGCTTAACGTCAGCGGGAGTAGAAAATGAGCAGTTCTTC. Its translation: CASSLTSAGVENEQFF.

This chain joins TRBV18 and TRBJ1-1; D is uncertain. CDR1 is KGHSH, CDR2 LQKENI, per germline. CDR3 length: 15 amino acids. Trimming shortened V by 5 bases and J by 1 base, and 14 bases separated the two germline ends. The CDR3 is CASSAKEGWNTEAFF. The CDR3 DNA sequence: TGTGCCAGCTCAGCAAAGGAGGGATGGAACACTGAAGCTTTCTTT.

The chain carries TRBV7-3 and TRBJ2-3; 7 bases fit TRBD2. The CDR3 is 15 residues long. Losses at the gene ends were 5 bases for V and 7 bases for J; bases not matched to a gene: 12. Germline V CDR1 and CDR2: SGHTA, FQGTGA. The CDR3 spells CASSSGAGPWNTQYF. The DNA for the CDR3 is TGTGCCAGCAGCAGCGGAGCGGGGCCGTGGAATACGCAGTATTTT. Full variable domain (remainder filled in from reference TRBV7-3 and TRBJ2-3): GAGVSQTPSNKVTEKGKYVELRCDPISGHTALYWYRQSLGQGPEFLIYFQGTGAADDSGLPNDRFFAVRPEGSVSTLKIQRTERGDSAVYLCASSSGAGPWNTQYFGPGTRLTVL.

This clone has a single count. The CDR3 DNA sequence: TGTGCCAGCAGCTTAGGGTCTGGCGGGATTAACACAGATACGCAGTATTTT. Its translation: CASSLGSGGINTDTQYF. The V gene is TRBV11-3, the J gene TRBJ2-3; maybe TRBD2 (6 bases). Germline V gene lookup returns CDR1 SGHNT and CDR2 YENEEA. CDR3 length: 17 residues. V was pared by 1 base and J by 2 bases, with 16 bases between. The full variable domain, completed using reference TRBV11-3 and TRBJ2-3, is EAGVVQSPRYKIIEKKQPVAFWCNPISGHNTLYWYLQNLGQGPELLIRYENEEAVDDSQLPKDRFSAERLKGVDSTLKIQPAELGDSAVYLCASSLGSGGINTDTQYFGPGTRLTVL.

The CDR3 loop reads CAIRDGSDETQYF. In DNA form, the CDR3 reads TGTGCCATAAGGGACGGGAGCGATGAGACCCAGTACTTC. The rearrangement joins TRBV7-2 to TRBJ2-5; weak D call: TRBD2 (6 bases). The CDR3 length is 13 residues. Per germline, CDR1 SGHTA and CDR2 FQGNSA. V lost 10 bases to trimming and J lost 5 bases, with 17 bases between them.

The rearrangement links TRBV28 to TRBJ2-5; D is ambiguous. Trimming shortened V by 4 bases and J by 0 bases, and 0 bases separated the two germline ends. The CDR3 is made up of 11 amino acids. The V gene's germline CDR1 is MDHEN and CDR2 SYDVKM. CDR3 residues: CASSYQETQYF. The CDR3 nucleotides read TGTGCCAGCAGTTACCAAGAGACCCAGTACTTC.

The chain joins TRBV10-3 to TRBJ2-7; perhaps TRBD2 as D (6 bases). The V end lost 4 bases, the J end lost 4 bases, and 20 bases lay between the germline ends. The V gene's germline CDR1 is ENHRY and CDR2 SYGVKD. The CDR3 extends over 16 amino acids. DNA for the CDR3: TGTGCCATCAGTGGTACCTTCCTGTTACTAGCTTACGAGCAGTACTTC. Its protein product is CAISGTFLLLAYEQYF.

The chain couples TRBV27 to TRBJ2-1, with 7 nucleotides matching TRBD2. The CDR3 sequence is 15 residues long. Germline trimming cut 6 bases from V and 0 bases from J; bases unmatched to any gene: 5. Germline lookup yields CDR1 MNHEY and CDR2 SMNVEV (reference sequence). CDR3 sequence: CASSSPGGSYNEQFF. CDR3 sequence (DNA): TGTGCCAGCAGCAGCCCGGGGGGCTCCTACAATGAGCAGTTCTTC.

This clone showed up just a few times. V is TRBV6-5 and J is TRBJ1-4, with 7 bases identical to TRBD1. Germline CDR1 is MNHEY and CDR2 is SVGAGI. Trimming at V came to 4 bases and at J to 1 base, leaving 0 bases not matched to a gene. The CDR3 is 14 residues long. This CDR3 reads CASSSGGTNEKLFF. The CDR3, as DNA: TGTGCCAGCAGTTCAGGGGGAACTAATGAAAAACTGTTTTTT.

The J gene is TRBJ1-2, the V gene TRBV6-6; possibly TRBD1 for D (5 bases). Between the trimmed V and J ends, which lost 4 bases and 6 bases, there was a span of 12 bases. Germline-derived CDR1 and CDR2 are MNHNY and SVGAGI (reference sequence). This CDR3 comprises 13 residues. Here the CDR3 DNA reads TGTGCCAGCAGTTTATCTCAGGGAGATGGCTACACCTTC. It yields the protein CASSLSQGDGYTF.

The chain carries TRBV5-4 and TRBJ2-1, with TRBD2 matching 9 bases. The length of the CDR3 is 15 residues. The germline gives CDR1 SGHNT, CDR2 YYREEE (reference sequence). The V gene end was trimmed by 2 bases and the J gene end by 4 bases; junction bases not matched to a gene: 4. For the CDR3, the DNA is TGTGCCAGCAGCTTTAGCGGGAGCGTATACAATGAGCAGTTCTTC. This sequence encodes CASSFSGSVYNEQFF.

The chain recombines TRBV9 with TRBJ1-4, with TRBD1 matching over 8 bases. The V and J ends lost 4 bases and 8 bases, in that order; junction bases with no gene match: 4. Looked up from germline, CDR1 is SGDLS and CDR2 is YYNGEE. This CDR3 is 13 amino acids long. The CDR3 DNA reads as TGTGCCAGCAGCCCCCGGGACAGGGAAAAACTGTTTTTT. It specifies CASSPRDREKLFF.

This chain uses TRBV16 with TRBJ2-7; possible D gene TRBD2, 5 bases. There are 13 residues in the CDR3. The V and J ends lost 0 bases and 6 bases respectively, with 9 bases between them. Germline CDR1 reads KGHSY; CDR2 reads FQNENV. The CDR3 sequence is CASSQSREGEQYF. Written as DNA, the CDR3 is TGTGCCAGCAGCCAATCCCGGGAAGGCGAGCAGTACTTC.